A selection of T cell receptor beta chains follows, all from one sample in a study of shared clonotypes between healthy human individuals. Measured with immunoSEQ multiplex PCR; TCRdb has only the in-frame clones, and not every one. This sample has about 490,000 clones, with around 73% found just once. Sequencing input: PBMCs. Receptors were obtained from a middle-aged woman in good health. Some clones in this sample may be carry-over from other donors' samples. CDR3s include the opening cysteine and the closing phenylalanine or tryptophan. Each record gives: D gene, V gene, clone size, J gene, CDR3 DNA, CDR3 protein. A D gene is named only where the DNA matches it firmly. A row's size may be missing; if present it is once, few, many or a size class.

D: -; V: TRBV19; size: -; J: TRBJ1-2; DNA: TGTGCCAGTAGTATGAGGGCTGGCTACACCTTC; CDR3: CASSMRAGYTF
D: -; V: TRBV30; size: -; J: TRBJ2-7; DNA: TGTGCCTGGAGTCATCAGGGTTACGAGCAGTACTTC; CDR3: CAWSHQGYEQYF
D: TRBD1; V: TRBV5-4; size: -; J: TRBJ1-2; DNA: TGTGCCAGTATGACGGACAGGAACTATGGCTACACCTTC; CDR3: CASMTDRNYGYTF
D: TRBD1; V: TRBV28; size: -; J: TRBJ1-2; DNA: TGTGCCAGCAGTTCGACAGGGAATGGCTACACCTTC; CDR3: CASSSTGNGYTF
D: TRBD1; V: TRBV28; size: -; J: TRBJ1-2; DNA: TGTGCCAGCAGTGGCGACAGGGGGGAAGATAACTATGGCTACACCTTC; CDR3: CASSGDRGEDNYGYTF
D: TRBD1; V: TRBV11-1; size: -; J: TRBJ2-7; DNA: TGTGCCAGCAGCACAGACAGGGACGAGCAGTACTTC; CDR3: CASSTDRDEQYF
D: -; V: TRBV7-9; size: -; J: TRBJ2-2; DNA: TGTGCCAGCAGCTTACAGGCTTTGAGGACCGGGGAGCTGTTTTTT; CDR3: CASSLQALRTGELFF
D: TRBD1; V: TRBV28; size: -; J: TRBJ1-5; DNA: TGTGCCAGCAGTTTGGGACAGGGGGGCCAGCATTTT; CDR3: CASSLGQGGQHF
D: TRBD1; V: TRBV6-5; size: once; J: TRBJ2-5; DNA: TGTGCCAGCACCCGGACAGGCAACCAAGAGACCCAGTACTTC; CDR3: CASTRTGNQETQYF
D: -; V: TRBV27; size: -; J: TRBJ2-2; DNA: TGTGCCAGCAGTCTGAACCGGGACACGACGAACACCGGGGAGCTGTTTTTT; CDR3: CASSLNRDTTNTGELFF
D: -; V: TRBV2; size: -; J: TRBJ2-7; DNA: TGTGCCAGCAGTGAAGGTCTAGCGAGCTCCTACGAGCAGTACTTC; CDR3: CASSEGLASSYEQYF
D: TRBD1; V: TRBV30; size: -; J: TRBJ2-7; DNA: TGTGCCTGGCGGGGATTGGGGACAGGGGATCCCTACGAGCAGTACTTC; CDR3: CAWRGLGTGDPYEQYF
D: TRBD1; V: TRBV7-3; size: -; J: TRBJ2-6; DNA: TGTGCCAGCAGCCGGACAGGGGGCTCTGGGGCCAACGTCCTGACTTTC; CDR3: CASSRTGGSGANVLTF
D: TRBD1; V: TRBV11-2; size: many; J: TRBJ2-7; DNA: TGTGCCAGCAGCCCCGGGACAGGGCGTTCCGAGCAGTACTTC; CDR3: CASSPGTGRSEQYF
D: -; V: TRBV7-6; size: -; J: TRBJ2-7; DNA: TGTGCCAGCAGCTTATGGCCGGGAGATTACGAGCAGTACTTC; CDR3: CASSLWPGDYEQYF
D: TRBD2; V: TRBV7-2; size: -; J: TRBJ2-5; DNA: TGTGCCAGCAGCTTTCAGTGGGGGGAGGGAGAGACCCAGTACTTC; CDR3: CASSFQWGEGETQYF
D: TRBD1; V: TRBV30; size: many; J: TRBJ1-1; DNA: TGTGCCTGGAGTAGGAGTGGGACAGGGAACACTGAAGCTTTCTTT; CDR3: CAWSRSGTGNTEAFF
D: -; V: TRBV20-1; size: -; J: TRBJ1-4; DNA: TGCAGTGCCCGAGACGGGGAAAAACTGTTTTTT; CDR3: CSARDGEKLFF
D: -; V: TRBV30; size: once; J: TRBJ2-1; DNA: TGTGCCTGGAGTGTATCCTTGAGCGGGAATGAGCAGTTCTTC; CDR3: CAWSVSLSGNEQFF
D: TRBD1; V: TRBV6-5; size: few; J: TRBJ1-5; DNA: TGTGCCAGCAGCAGGGGGAGTTATAGCAATCAGCCCCAGCATTTT; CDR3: CASSRGSYSNQPQHF
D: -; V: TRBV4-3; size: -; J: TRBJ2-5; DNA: TGCGCCAGCAGCCAAGATCGGCCTTCCCAAGAGACCCAGTACTTC; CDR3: CASSQDRPSQETQYF
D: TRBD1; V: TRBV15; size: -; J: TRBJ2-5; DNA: TGTGCCACCAGCTCCAACAGGGGCCATGTCGAGACCCAGTACTTC; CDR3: CATSSNRGHVETQYF
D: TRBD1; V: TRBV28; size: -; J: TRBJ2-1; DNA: TGTGCCAGCAGGCTGACAGGGGGGCATGAGCAGTTCTTC; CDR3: CASRLTGGHEQFF
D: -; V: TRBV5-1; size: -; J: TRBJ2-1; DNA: TGCGCCAGCAGCTACTCCGGGACTTTCGGCAACAATGAGCAGTTCTTC; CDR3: CASSYSGTFGNNEQFF
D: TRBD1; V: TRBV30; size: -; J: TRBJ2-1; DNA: TGTGCCTGGAGATCCCGGACAGGGAGCTCCTACAATGAGCAGTTCTTC; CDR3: CAWRSRTGSSYNEQFF
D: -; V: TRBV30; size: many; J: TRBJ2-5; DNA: TGTGCCTGGAGAACGGACCAAGAGACCCAGTACTTC; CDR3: CAWRTDQETQYF
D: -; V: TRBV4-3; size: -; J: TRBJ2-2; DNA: TGCGCCAGCAGCCAAGATATGGGCACCGGGGAGCTGTTTTTT; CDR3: CASSQDMGTGELFF
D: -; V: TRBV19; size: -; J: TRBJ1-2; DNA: TGTGCCAGTACGGTAGAGCCCTCGTCCTATGGCTACACCTTC; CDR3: CASTVEPSSYGYTF
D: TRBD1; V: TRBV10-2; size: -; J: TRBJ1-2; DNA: TGCGCCAGCAGCAGCGGGACAGGGGGTCGCTATGGCTACACCTTC; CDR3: CASSSGTGGRYGYTF
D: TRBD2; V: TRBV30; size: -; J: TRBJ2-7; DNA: TGTGCCTGGAGTCGATTTAGCGGGAGGTTATCCTACGAGCAGTACTTC; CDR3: CAWSRFSGRLSYEQYF
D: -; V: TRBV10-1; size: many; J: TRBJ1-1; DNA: TGCGCCAGCATGGGAGGTGCAAACACTGAAGCTTTCTTT; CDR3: CASMGGANTEAFF
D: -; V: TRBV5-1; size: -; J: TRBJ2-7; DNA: TGCGCCAGCAGCGAGGGACCGGTTTTCTACGAGCAGTACTTC; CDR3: CASSEGPVFYEQYF
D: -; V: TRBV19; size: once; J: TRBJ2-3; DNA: TGTGCCAGTAGTATCTCCCAGGATACGCAGTATTTT; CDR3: CASSISQDTQYF
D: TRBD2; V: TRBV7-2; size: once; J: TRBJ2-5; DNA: TGTGCCAGCAGGCGCTCGGGACTAGCGAGCGAGACCCAGTACTTC; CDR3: CASRRSGLASETQYF
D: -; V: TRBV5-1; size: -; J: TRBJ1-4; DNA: TGCGCCAGCAGCACGGGCGTGGCCCCGGGAGAAAAACTGTTTTTT; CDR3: CASSTGVAPGEKLFF
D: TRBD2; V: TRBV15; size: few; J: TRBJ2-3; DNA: TGTGCCACCAGCAGAGATCGGGGGGTGGGAGATACGCAGTATTTT; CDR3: CATSRDRGVGDTQYF
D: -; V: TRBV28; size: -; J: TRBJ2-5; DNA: TGTGCCAGCAGTCAGTGGGACAAGGGGGAAGAAGAGACCCAGTACTTC; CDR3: CASSQWDKGEEETQYF
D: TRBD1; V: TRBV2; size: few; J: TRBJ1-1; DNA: TGTGCCAGCAGTCGACAGGGGCTCATGAACACTGAAGCTTTCTTT; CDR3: CASSRQGLMNTEAFF
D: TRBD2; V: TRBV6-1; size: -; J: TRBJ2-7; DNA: TGTGCCAGCAGTGAGGGACTAGAAACCTACGAGCAGTACTTC; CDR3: CASSEGLETYEQYF
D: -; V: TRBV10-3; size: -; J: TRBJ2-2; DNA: TGTGCCATCAGTGAGCATGGACAGAACACCGGGGAGCTGTTTTTT; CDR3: CAISEHGQNTGELFF
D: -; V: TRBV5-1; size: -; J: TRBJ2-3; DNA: TGCGCCAGCAGCTCGGCAAGGATGGATACGCAGTATTTT; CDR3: CASSSARMDTQYF
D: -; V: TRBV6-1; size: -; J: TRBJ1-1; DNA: TGTGCCAGCAGTGGAAGGAGTAACACTGAAGCTTTCTTT; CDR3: CASSGRSNTEAFF
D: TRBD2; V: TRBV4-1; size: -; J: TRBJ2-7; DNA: TGCGCCAGCAGCCAAGATCCCGGTCCTAGCGGAAACTACGAGCAGTACTTC; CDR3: CASSQDPGPSGNYEQYF
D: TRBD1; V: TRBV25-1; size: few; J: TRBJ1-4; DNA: TGTGCCAGCAGTGGAGGCAGGGGGCTCACTAATGAAAAACTGTTTTTT; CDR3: CASSGGRGLTNEKLFF
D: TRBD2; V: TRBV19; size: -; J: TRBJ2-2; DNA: TGTGCCAGTAGTATTCGGCATAGCGGGAGGGCCACCGGGGAGCTGTTTTTT; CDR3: CASSIRHSGRATGELFF
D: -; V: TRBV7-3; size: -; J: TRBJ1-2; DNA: TGTGCCAGCAGCCCCCGGCCCCAGGACGGCGGATCCAAAACTAACTATGGCTACACCTTC; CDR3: CASSPRPQDGGSKTNYGYTF
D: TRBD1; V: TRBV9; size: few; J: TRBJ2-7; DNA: TGTGCCGCCCGGGACAGGGCCCGCCCGGTCTCCTACGAGCAGTACTTC; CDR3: CAARDRARPVSYEQYF
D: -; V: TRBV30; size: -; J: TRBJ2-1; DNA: TGTGCCTGGAGCAGCCTAGCGACCTCCTACAATGAGCAGTTCTTC; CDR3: CAWSSLATSYNEQFF
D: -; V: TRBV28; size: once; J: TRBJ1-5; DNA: TGTGCCAGCAGTGTGACAGGTAACAATCAGCCCCAGCATTTT; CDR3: CASSVTGNNQPQHF
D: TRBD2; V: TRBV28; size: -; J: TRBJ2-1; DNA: TGTGCCAGCAGCCAGGGATATGCGGGAGGGGGGTTTATGGAGCAGTTCTTC; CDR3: CASSQGYAGGGFMEQFF
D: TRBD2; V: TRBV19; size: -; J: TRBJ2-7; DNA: TGTGCCAGTAGTACGTTAGCGGGAGGAGCAAGCTCCTACGAGCAGTACTTC; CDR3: CASSTLAGGASSYEQYF
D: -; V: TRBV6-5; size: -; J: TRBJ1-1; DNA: TGTGCCAGCAGCCGAGGGAATACTAAAGCTTTCTTT; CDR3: CASSRGNTKAFF
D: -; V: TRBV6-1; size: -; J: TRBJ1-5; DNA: TGTGCCAGCAGGTCCGACAGGCTAATAAATCAGCCCCAGCATTTT; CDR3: CASRSDRLINQPQHF